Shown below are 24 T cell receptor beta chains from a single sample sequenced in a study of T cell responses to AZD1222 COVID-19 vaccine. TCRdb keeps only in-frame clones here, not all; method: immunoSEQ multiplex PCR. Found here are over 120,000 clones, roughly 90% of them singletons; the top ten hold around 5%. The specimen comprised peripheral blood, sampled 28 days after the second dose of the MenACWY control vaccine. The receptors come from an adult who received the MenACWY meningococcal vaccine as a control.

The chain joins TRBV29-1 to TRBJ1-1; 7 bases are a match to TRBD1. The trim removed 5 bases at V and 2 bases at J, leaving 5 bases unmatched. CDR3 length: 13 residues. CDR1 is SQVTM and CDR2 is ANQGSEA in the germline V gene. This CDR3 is CSVTGQANTEAFF. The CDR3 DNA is TGCAGCGTTACCGGACAGGCCAACACTGAAGCTTTCTTT. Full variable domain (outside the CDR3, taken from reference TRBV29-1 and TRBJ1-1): SAVISQKPSRDICQRGTSLTIQCQVDSQVTMMFWYRQQPGQSLTLIATANQGSEATYESGFVIDKFPISRPNLTFSTLTVSNMSPEDSSIYLCSVTGQANTEAFFGQGTRLTVV.

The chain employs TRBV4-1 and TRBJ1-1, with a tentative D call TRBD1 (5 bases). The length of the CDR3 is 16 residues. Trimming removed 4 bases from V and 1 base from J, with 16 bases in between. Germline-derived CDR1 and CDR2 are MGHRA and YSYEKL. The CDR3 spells CASSPVSGVGNTEAFF. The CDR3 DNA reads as TGCGCCAGCAGCCCCGTGTCGGGGGTGGGGAACACTGAAGCTTTCTTT.

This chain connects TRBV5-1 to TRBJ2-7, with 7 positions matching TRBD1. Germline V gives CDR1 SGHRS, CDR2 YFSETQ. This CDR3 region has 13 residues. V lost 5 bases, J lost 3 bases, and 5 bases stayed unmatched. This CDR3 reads CASRDRPLYEQYF. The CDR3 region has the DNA TGCGCCAGCAGGGACAGGCCCCTCTACGAGCAGTACTTC.

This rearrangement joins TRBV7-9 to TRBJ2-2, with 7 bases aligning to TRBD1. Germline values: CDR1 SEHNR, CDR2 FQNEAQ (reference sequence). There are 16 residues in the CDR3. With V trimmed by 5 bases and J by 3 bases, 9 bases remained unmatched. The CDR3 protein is CASSPPQGEYTGELFF. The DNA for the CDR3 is TGTGCCAGCAGCCCCCCCCAGGGGGAATACACCGGGGAGCTGTTTTTT.

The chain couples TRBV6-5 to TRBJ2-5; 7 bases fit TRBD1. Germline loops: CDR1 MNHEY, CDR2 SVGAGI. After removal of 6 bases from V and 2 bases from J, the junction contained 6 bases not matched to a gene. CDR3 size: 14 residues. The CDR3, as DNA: TGTGCCAGCAGAACCCCCAGGGGGCAAGAGACCCAGTACTTC. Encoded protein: CASRTPRGQETQYF.

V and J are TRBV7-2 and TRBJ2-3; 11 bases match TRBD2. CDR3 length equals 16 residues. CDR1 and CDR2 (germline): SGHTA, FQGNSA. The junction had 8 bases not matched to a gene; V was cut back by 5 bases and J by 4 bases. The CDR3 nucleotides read TGTGCCAGCAGCCGCACTAGCGGGAGCTACTCAGATACGCAGTATTTT. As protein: CASSRTSGSYSDTQYF.

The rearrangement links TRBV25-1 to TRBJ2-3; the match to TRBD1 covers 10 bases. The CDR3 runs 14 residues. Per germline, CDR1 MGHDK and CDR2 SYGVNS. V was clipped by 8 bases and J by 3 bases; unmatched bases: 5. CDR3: CASVDRGHTDTQYF. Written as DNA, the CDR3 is TGTGCCAGCGTAGACAGGGGGCATACAGATACGCAGTATTTT.

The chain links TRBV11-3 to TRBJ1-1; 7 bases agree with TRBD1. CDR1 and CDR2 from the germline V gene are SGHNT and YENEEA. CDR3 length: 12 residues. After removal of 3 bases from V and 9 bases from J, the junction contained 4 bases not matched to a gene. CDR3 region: CASSFDRVQAFF. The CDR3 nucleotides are TGTGCCAGCAGCTTTGACAGGGTACAAGCTTTCTTT.

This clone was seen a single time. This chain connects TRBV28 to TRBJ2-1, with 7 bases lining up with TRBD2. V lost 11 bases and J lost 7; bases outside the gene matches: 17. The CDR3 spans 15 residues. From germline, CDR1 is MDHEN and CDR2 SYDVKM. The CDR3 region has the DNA TGTGCCGAATCGCGTGGCGGGAGAGTCAGGAATGAGCAGTTCTTC. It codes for CAESRGGRVRNEQFF.

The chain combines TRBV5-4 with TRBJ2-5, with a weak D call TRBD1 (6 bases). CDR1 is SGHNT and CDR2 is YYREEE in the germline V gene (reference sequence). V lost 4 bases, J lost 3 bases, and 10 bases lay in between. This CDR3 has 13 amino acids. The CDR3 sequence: CASSRRGEETQYF. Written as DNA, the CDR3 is TGTGCCAGCAGCCGCAGGGGAGAAGAGACCCAGTACTTC.

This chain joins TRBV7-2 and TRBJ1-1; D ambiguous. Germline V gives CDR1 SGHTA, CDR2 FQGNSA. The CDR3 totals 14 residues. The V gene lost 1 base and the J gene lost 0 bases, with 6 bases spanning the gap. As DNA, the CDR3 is TGTGCCAGCAGCTTAGTGAGGTTGAACACTGAAGCTTTCTTT. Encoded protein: CASSLVRLNTEAFF.

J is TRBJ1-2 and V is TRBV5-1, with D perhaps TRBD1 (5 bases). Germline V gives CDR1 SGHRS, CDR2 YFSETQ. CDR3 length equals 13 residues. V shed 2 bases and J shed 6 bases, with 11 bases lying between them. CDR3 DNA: TGCGCCAGCAGCTTTGAGGGGTTGGATGGCTACACCTTC. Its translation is CASSFEGLDGYTF.

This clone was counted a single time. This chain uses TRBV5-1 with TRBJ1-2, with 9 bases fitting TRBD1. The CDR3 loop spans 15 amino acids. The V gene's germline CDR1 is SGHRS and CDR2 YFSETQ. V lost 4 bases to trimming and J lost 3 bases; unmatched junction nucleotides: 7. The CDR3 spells CASSTTGQGDYGYTF. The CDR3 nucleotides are TGCGCCAGCAGCACAACGGGACAGGGAGACTATGGCTACACCTTC.

The CDR3 loop reads CASTLKVPGLAGFTGELFF. The DNA for the CDR3 is TGTGCCAGTACCCTAAAGGTCCCAGGACTAGCGGGTTTTACCGGGGAGCTGTTTTTT. The chain joins TRBV19 to TRBJ2-2, with TRBD2 identical over 11 bases. Unmatched junction bases numbered 18, after V lost 7 bases and J lost 5 bases. Germline values: CDR1 LNHDA, CDR2 SQIVND (reference sequence). The CDR3 sequence is 19 residues long.

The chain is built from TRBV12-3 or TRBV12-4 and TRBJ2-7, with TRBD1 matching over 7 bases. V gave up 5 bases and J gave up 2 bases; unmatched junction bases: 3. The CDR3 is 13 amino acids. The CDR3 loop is CASSLTGTYEQYF. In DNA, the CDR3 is TGTGCCAGCAGTCTGACAGGGACCTACGAGCAGTACTTC.

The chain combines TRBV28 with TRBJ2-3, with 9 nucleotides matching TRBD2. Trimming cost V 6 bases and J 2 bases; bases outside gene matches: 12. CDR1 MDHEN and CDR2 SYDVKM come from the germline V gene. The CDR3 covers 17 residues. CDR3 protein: CASSPRTGTSHTDTQYF. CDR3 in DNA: TGTGCCAGCAGCCCTCGGACCGGGACTAGCCACACAGATACGCAGTATTTT.

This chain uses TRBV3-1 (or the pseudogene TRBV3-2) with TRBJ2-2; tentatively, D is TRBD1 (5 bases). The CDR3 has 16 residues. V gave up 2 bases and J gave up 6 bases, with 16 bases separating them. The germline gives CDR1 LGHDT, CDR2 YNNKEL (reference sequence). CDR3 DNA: TGTGCCAGCAGCCAAAGAAAGGGGATTCGGCCCGGGGAGCTGTTTTTT. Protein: CASSQRKGIRPGELFF.

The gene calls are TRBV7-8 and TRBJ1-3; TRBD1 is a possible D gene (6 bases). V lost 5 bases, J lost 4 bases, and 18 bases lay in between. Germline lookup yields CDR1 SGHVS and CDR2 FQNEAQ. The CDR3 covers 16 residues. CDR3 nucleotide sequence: TGTGCCAGCAGCCCTCCTCAACAGGGCGGCGGAAACACCATATATTTT. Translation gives CASSPPQQGGGNTIYF. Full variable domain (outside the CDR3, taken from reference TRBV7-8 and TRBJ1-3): GAGVSQSPRYKVAKRGQDVALRCDPISGHVSLFWYQQALGQGPEFLTYFQNEAQLDKSGLPSDRFFAERPEGSVSTLKIQRTQQEDSAVYLCASSPPQQGGGNTIYFGEGSWLTVV.

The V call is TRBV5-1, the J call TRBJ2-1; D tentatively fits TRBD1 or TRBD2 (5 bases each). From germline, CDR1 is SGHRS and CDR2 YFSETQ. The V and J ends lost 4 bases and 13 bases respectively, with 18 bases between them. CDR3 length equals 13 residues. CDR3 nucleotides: TGCGCCAGCAGCCAGAAAGACCGGGACCGCCAGTTCTTC. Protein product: CASSQKDRDRQFF.

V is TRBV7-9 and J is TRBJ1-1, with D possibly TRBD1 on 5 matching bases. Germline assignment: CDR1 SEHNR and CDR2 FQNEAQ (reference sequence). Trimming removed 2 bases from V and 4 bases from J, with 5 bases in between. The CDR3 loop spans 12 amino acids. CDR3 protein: CASSLRGTEAFF. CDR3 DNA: TGTGCCAGCAGCTTAAGGGGCACTGAAGCTTTCTTT.

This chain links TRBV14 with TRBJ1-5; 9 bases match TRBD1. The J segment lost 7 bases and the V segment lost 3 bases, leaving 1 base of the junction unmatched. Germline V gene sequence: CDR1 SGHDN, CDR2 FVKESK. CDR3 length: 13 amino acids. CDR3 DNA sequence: TGTGCCAGCAGCCAGGACAGGGGACAGCCCCAGCATTTT. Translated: CASSQDRGQPQHF.

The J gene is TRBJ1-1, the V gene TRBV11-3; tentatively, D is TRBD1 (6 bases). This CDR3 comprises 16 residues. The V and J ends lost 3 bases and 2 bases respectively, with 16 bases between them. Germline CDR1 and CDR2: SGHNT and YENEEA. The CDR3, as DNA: TGTGCCAGCAGCTTCCCCCGGGGGGGGCTAAACACTGAAGCTTTCTTT. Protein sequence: CASSFPRGGLNTEAFF.

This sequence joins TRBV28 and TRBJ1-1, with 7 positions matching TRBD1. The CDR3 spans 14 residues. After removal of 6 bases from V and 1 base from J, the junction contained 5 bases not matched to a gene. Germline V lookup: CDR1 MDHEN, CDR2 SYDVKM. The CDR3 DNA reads TGTGCCAGCAGGACAGGGTTAAGGAACACTGAAGCTTTCTTT. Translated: CASRTGLRNTEAFF. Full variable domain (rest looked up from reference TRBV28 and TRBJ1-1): DVKVTQSSRYLVKRTGEKVFLECVQDMDHENMFWYRQDPGLGLRLIYFSYDVKMKEKGDIPEGYSVSREKKERFSLILESASTNQTSMYLCASRTGLRNTEAFFGQGTRLTVV.

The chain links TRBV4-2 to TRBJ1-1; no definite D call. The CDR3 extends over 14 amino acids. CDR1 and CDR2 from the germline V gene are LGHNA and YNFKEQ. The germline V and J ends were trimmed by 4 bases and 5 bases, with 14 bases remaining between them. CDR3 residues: CASSPTGGVTEAFF. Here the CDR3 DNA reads TGTGCCAGCAGCCCTACGGGTGGCGTGACTGAAGCTTTCTTT.